This T cell receptor (beta chain) was sequenced for a study of cytomegalovirus exposure and HLA in healthy donors. Findings of the study overall: A highly shared variant cluster was judged a likely technical artifact.

About this clone: No antigen is known for it.

CDR1 SEHNR and CDR2 FQNEAQ come from the germline V gene (reference sequence). The CDR3 spans 16 residues. V shed 5 bases and J 5 bases; nucleotides not matched to a gene: 7. There were likely unrecorded immune exposures, though donors were nominally healthy when sampled. PCR involved 60 Vbeta and 13 Jbeta primers. The method was immunoSEQ multiplex PCR; TCRdb's version includes in-frame clones alone and lacks a portion of them. The sample holds around 200,000 clones, roughly 80% seen once. The genes are TRBV7-9 and TRBJ2-1, with TRBD2 identical over 12 bases. The specimen sequenced was PBMCs. The source of this sequence is a man in his fifties in good health and CMV-seronegative. The CDR3: CASSGVRTSGNNEQFF. The CDR3 nucleotides are TGTGCCAGCAGCGGAGTCCGGACTAGCGGGAACAATGAGCAGTTCTTC.